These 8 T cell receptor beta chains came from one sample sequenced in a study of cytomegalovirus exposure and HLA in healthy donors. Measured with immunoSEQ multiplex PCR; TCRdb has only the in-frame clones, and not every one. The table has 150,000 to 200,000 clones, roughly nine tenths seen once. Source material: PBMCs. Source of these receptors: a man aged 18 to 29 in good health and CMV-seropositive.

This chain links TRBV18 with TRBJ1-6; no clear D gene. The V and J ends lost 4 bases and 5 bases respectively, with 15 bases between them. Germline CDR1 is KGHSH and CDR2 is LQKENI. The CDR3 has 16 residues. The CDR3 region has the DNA TGTGCCAGCTCACAAAACCCGGGAGCAAATAATTCACCCCTCCACTTT. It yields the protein CASSQNPGANNSPLHF.

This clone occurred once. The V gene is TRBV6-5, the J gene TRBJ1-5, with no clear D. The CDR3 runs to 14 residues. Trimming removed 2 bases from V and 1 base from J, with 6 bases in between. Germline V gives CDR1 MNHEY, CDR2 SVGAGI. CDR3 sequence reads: CASSYGESNQPQHF. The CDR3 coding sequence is TGTGCCAGCAGTTACGGGGAGAGCAATCAGCCCCAGCATTTT.

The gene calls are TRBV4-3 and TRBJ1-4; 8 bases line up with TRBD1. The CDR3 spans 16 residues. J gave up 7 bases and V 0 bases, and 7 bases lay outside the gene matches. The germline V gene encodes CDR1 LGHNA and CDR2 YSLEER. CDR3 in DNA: TGCGCCAGCAGCCAAGAAGGAGGGACAGGTGGTGAAAAACTGTTTTTT. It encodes CASSQEGGTGGEKLFF.

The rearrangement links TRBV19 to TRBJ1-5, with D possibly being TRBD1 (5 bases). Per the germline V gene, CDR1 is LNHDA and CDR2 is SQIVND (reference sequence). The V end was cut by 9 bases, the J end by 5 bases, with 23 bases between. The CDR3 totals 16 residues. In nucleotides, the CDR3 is TGTGCCAGCACCCTCTTGGCTGCAGGGCTAGATCAGCCCCAGCATTTT. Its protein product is CASTLLAAGLDQPQHF.

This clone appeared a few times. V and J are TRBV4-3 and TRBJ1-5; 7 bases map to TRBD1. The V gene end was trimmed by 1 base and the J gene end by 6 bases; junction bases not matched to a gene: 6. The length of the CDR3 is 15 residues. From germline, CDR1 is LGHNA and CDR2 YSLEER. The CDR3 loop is CASSQGGQMGQPQHF. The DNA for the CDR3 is TGCGCCAGCAGCCAAGGGGGACAGATGGGTCAGCCCCAGCATTTT.

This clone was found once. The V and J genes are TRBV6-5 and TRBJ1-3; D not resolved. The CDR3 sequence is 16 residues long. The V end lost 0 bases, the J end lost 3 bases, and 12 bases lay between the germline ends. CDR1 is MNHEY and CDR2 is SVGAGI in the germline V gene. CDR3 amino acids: CASSYSTVPIGNTIYF. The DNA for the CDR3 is TGTGCCAGCAGTTACTCAACAGTTCCTATTGGAAACACCATATATTTT.

The CDR3 reads CASSQDLRGWTGEKLFF. DNA of the CDR3: TGTGCCAGCAGCCAAGATCTCAGGGGCTGGACAGGGGAAAAACTGTTTTTT. The gene calls are TRBV4-2 and TRBJ1-4; TRBD1 matches 8 bases. V lost 0 bases, J lost 8 bases, and 11 bases stayed unmatched. The V gene's germline CDR1 is LGHNA and CDR2 YNFKEQ. The CDR3 length is 17 residues.

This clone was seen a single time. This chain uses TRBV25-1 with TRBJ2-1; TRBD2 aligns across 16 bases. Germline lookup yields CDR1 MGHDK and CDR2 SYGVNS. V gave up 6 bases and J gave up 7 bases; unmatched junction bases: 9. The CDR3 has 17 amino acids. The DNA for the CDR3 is TGTGCCAGCAGCACAGGGACTAGCGGGAGGGTAGAGAATGAGCAGTTCTTC. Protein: CASSTGTSGRVENEQFF.